This T cell receptor (beta chain) was profiled in a study of cytomegalovirus exposure and HLA in healthy donors. Repertoires were generated with immunoSEQ multiplex PCR, while TCRdb's copy carries only in-frame clones and drops some. The sample shows tens of thousands of clones, under 95% of them seen only once. CDR3 length: 14 residues. Per germline, CDR1 SGHAT and CDR2 FQDESV (reference sequence). V lost 1 base and J lost 5, with 11 bases in between. This chain joins TRBV11-1 and TRBJ2-5; D uncertain. This TCR came from a woman aged 25 to 45 in good health and CMV-seronegative. Sequenced sample: PBMCs. In DNA, the CDR3 is TGTGCCAGCAGCTTAGGCCCCGACGGGGAGACCCAGTACTTC. It codes for CASSLGPDGETQYF. Full variable domain (missing parts from reference TRBV11-1 and TRBJ2-5): EAEVAQSPRYKITEKSQAVAFWCDPISGHATLYWYRQILGQGPELLVQFQDESVVDDSQLPKDRFSAERLKGVDSTLKIQPAELGDSAMYLCASSLGPDGETQYFGPGTRLLVL.